This T cell receptor beta chain emerged from a study of PD-L1 blockade in urothelial cancer. The data were produced by immunoSEQ multiplex PCR, yet TCRdb's version contains in-frame clones alone and is incomplete. The data contain roughly 48,000 clones, over 70% of them singletons. Between 1 and 8 samples per patient were obtained, pretreatment and on-treatment. This CDR3 has 15 amino acids. Trimming took 4 bases from V and 2 from J; bases not matched to a gene: 2. CDR1 LGHNA and CDR2 YNFKEQ come from the germline V gene. This clone was observed a handful of times. The sample was PBMCs, taken around atezolizumab (anti-PD-L1) treatment. This receptor was taken from a man between 40 and 49 years old with urothelial cancer. This chain joins TRBV4-2 and TRBJ2-2; 9 positions match TRBD2. CDR3 region: CASSRLAGNTGELFF. CDR3 coding DNA: TGTGCCAGCAGCCGGCTAGCGGGAAACACCGGGGAGCTGTTTTTT.